This section outlines one TCR beta chain sequence together with its context. Profiling relied on immunoSEQ multiplex PCR, and the TCRdb table lists in-frame clones only, not all of them. Among roughly 59,000 clones listed, nearly 95% were seen once. This entry comes from a study of cytomegalovirus exposure and HLA in healthy donors. The V end lost 6 bases, the J end lost 1 base, and 13 bases lay between the germline ends. The CDR3 extends over 15 amino acids. Germline CDR1 reads SNHLY; CDR2 reads FYNNEI. The J gene is TRBJ1-5, the V gene TRBV2; D may be TRBD1 (6 bases). Sequencing was done on a sample of PBMCs. The TCR originated in a man between 18 and 29 years old in good health and CMV-seropositive. CDR3 in DNA: TGTGCCAGCAGCATTACAGGGTTGAGCAATCAGCCCCAGCATTTT. It codes for CASSITGLSNQPQHF.